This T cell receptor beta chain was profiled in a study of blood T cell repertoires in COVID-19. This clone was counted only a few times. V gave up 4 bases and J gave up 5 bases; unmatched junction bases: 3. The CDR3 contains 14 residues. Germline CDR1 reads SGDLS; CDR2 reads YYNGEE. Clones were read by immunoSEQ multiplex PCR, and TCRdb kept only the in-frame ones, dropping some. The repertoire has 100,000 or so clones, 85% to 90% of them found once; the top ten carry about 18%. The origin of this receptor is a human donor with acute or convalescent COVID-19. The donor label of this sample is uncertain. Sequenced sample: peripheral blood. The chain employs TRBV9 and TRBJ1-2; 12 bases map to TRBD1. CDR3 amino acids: CASSSGQGAYGYTF. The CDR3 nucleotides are TGTGCCAGCAGCTCGGGACAGGGGGCATATGGCTACACCTTC.